This T cell receptor beta chain is from a study of neoadjuvant anti-PD-1 for oral cavity cancer. PBMC libraries mostly used roughly 480 ng of input genomic DNA, with six replicates per sample. Measured with immunoSEQ multiplex PCR; TCRdb has only the in-frame clones, and not every one. The sample has roughly 13,000 clones; over 70% are singletons. Germline CDR1 MNHEY, CDR2 SMNVEV (reference sequence). The V gene lost 5 bases and the J gene lost 8 bases, with 10 bases spanning the gap. This CDR3 has 12 residues. General study findings and limits: With three patients per group, TCR findings need larger cohorts. Higher pretreatment blood Treg/Th17 ratios correlated with higher pretreatment blood and lower post-treatment tumor TCRbeta clonality.

On this clone: Its matching antigen is unknown.

The patients had HPV-negative, locally advanced oral cavity squamous cell carcinoma. This sample comprised PBMCs, obtained before nivolumab (anti-PD-1) treatment. The sequence was obtained from a person between 35 and 79 years old with oral cavity squamous cell carcinoma. The V gene is TRBV27, the J gene TRBJ2-1; D gene uncertain. CDR3 sequence reads: CASSPGWHEQFF. The CDR3 coding sequence is TGTGCCAGCAGTCCGGGTTGGCATGAGCAGTTCTTC.